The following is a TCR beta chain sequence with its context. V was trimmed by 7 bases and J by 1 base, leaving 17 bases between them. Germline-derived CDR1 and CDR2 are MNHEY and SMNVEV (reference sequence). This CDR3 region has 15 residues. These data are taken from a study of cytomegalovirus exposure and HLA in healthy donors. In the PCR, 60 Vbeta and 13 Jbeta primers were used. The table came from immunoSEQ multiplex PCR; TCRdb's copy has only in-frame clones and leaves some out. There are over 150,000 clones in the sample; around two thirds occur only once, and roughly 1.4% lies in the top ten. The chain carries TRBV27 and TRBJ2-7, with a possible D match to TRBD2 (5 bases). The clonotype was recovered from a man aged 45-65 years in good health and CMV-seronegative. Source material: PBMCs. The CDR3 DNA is TGTGCCAGCACCAAATTAATCGGGGTGTCCTACGAGCAGTACTTC. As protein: CASTKLIGVSYEQYF.